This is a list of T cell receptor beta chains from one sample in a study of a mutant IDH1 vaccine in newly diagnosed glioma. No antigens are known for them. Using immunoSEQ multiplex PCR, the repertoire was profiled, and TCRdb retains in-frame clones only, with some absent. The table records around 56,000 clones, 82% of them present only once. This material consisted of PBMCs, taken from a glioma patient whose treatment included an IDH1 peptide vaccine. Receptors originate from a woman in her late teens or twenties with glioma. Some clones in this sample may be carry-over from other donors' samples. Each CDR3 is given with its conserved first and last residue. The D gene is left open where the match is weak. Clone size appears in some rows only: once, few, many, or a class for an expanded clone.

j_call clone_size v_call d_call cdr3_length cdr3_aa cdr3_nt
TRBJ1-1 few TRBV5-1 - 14 CASTGAGMNTEAFF TGCGCCAGCACCGGGGCAGGGATGAACACTGAAGCTTTCTTT
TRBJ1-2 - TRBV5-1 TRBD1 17 CASSLGTAYGNHYGYTF TGCGCCAGCAGCTTAGGGACAGCTTACGGTAACCACTATGGCTACACCTTC
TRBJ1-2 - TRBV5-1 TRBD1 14 CASSLGQGAYGYTF TGCGCCAGCAGCTTAGGGCAGGGGGCGTATGGCTACACCTTC
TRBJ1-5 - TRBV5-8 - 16 CASSLYPFGDSQPQHF TGTGCCAGCAGCTTGTACCCTTTCGGGGATAGCCAGCCCCAGCATTTT
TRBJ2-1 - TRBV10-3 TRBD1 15 CAISGDRGPRNEQFF TGTGCCATCAGTGGGGACAGGGGGCCGAGGAATGAGCAGTTCTTC
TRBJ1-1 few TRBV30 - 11 CAWSIGTEAFF TGTGCCTGGAGTATCGGCACTGAAGCTTTCTTT
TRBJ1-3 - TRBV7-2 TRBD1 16 CASSLALPGQGNTIYF TGTGCCAGCAGCTTAGCGCTCCCGGGACAGGGAAACACCATATATTTT
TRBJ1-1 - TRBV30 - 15 CAWSILGRGDTEAFF TGTGCCTGGAGTATATTAGGGCGAGGGGACACTGAAGCTTTCTTT
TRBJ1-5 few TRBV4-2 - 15 CASSQDSQSHQPQHF TGTGCCAGCAGCCAAGATTCCCAGAGTCATCAGCCCCAGCATTTT
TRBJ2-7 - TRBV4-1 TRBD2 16 CASSQRLAGVSYEQYF TGCGCCAGCAGCCAAAGGCTAGCGGGAGTTTCCTACGAGCAGTACTTC
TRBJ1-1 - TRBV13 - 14 CASSPRGGNTEAFF TGTGCCAGCAGCCCCCGGGGGGGGAACACTGAAGCTTTCTTT
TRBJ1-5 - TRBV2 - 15 CASRGPDSLKRPQHF TGTGCCAGCAGGGGACCAGACAGTTTGAAGAGACCCCAGCATTTT
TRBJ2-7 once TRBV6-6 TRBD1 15 CASTPRGQGNYEQYF TGTGCCAGCACCCCCAGAGGACAGGGCAACTACGAGCAGTACTTC
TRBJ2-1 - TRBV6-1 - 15 CASSEMGLTYNEQFF TGTGCCAGCAGTGAGATGGGGCTCACCTACAATGAGCAGTTCTTC
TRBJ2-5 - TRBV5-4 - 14 CASSLWWAPETQYF TGTGCCAGCAGCTTGTGGTGGGCCCCAGAGACCCAGTACTTC
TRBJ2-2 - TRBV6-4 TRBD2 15 CASSDSSSGARELFF TGTGCCAGCAGTGACTCGTCTAGCGGGGCCAGGGAGCTGTTTTTT
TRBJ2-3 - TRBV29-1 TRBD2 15 CSVSPRGASTNTQYF TGCAGCGTTAGTCCGCGGGGGGCCTCCACAAATACGCAGTATTTT
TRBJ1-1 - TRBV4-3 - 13 CASSQEEGTEAFF TGCGCCAGCAGCCAAGAGGAGGGCACTGAAGCTTTCTTT
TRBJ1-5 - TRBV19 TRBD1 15 CASSIDHRGDQPQHF TGTGCCAGTAGTATAGATCACAGGGGGGATCAGCCCCAGCATTTT
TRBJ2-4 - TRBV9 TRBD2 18 CASSSSPTGRLAKNIQYF TGTGCCAGCAGCTCTAGCCCCACCGGGAGGCTAGCCAAAAACATTCAGTACTTC
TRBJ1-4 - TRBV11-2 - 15 CASSLNKTPNEKLFF TGTGCCAGCAGCTTAAATAAGACCCCTAATGAAAAACTGTTTTTT
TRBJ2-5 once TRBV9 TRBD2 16 CASSLGTSGFQETQYF TGTGCCAGCAGCCTCGGGACTAGCGGGTTTCAAGAGACCCAGTACTTC
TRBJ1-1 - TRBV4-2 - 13 CASSQEGGPEAFF TGTGCCAGCAGCCAAGAGGGGGGACCTGAAGCTTTCTTT
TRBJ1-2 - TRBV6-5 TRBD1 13 CASSLTGLYGYTF TGTGCCAGCAGTTTGACAGGGCTCTATGGCTACACCTTC
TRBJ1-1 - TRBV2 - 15 CASSEARARSTEAFF TGTGCCAGCAGTGAAGCCCGGGCCCGTTCCACTGAAGCTTTCTTT
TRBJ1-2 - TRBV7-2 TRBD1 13 CASSYPGQGVYTF TGTGCCAGCAGCTACCCGGGACAGGGCGTCTACACCTTC
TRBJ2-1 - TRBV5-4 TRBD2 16 CASSRTAGDFYNEQFF TGTGCCAGCAGCCGAACGGCGGGGGATTTTTACAATGAGCAGTTCTTC
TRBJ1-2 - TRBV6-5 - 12 CASRGRGHGYTF TGTGCCAGCAGGGGCAGGGGACATGGCTACACCTTC
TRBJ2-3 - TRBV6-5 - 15 CASSYSTGVTDTQYF TGTGCCAGCAGTTACTCGACGGGGGTGACAGATACGCAGTATTTT
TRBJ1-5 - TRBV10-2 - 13 CASTVTSNQPQHF TGCGCCAGCACGGTGACTAGCAATCAGCCCCAGCATTTT
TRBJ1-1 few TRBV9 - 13 CASSGHLNTEAFF TGTGCCAGCAGCGGGCACTTGAACACTGAAGCTTTCTTT
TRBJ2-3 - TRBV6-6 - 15 CASSSPWGRSDTQYF TGTGCCAGCAGTTCCCCGTGGGGGCGATCAGATACGCAGTATTTT
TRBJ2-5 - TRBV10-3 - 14 CAISEGGAEETQYF TGTGCCATCAGTGAGGGCGGGGCCGAGGAGACCCAGTACTTC
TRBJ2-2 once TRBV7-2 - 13 CASVPAPTGELFF TGTGCCAGCGTCCCTGCTCCGACCGGGGAGCTGTTTTTT
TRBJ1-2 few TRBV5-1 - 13 CASSLAGNYGYTF TGCGCCAGCAGCTTGGCCGGGAACTATGGCTACACCTTC